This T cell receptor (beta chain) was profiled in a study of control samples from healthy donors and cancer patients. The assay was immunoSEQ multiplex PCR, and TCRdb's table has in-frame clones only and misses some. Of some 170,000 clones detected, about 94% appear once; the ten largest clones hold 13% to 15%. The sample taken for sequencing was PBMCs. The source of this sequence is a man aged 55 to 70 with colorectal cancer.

The CDR3 DNA sequence: TGTGCCAGCACCGCAGGGACAGGGTACACCGGGGAGCTGTTTTTT. Its protein is CASTAGTGYTGELFF. This chain uses TRBV7-2 with TRBJ2-2; 9 positions match TRBD1. The trim removed 7 bases at V and 3 bases at J, leaving 6 bases unmatched. Germline lookup yields CDR1 SGHTA and CDR2 FQGNSA. The CDR3 sequence is 15 residues long.